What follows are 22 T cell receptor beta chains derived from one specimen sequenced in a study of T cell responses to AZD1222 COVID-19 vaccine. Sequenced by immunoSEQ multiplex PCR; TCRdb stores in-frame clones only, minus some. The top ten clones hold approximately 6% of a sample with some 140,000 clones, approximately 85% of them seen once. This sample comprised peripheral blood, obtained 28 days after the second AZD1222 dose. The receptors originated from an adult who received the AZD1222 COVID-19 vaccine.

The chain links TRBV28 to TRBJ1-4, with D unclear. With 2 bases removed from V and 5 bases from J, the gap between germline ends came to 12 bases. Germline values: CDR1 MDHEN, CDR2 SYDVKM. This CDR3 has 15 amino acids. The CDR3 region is CASSLRTAPNEKLFF. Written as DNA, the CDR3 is TGTGCCAGCAGTTTACGGACCGCCCCGAATGAAAAACTGTTTTTT. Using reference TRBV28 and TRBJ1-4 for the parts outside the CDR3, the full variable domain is DVKVTQSSRYLVKRTGEKVFLECVQDMDHENMFWYRQDPGLGLRLIYFSYDVKMKEKGDIPEGYSVSREKKERFSLILESASTNQTSMYLCASSLRTAPNEKLFFGSGTQLSVL.

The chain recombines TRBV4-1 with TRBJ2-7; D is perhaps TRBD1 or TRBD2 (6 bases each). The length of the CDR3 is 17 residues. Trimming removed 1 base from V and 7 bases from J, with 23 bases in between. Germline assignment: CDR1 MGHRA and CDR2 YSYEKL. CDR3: CASSQVFGGDGRREQYF. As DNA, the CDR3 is TGCGCCAGCAGCCAAGTCTTTGGGGGCGATGGGAGGAGAGAGCAGTACTTC.

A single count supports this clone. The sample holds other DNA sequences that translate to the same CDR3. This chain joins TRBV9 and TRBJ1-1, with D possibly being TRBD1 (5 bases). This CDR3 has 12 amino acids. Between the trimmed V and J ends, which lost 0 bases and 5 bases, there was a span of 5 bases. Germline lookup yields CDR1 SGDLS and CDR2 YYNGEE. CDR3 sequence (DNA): TGTGCCAGCAGCGTAGCAGGGACTGAAGCTTTCTTT. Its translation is CASSVAGTEAFF.

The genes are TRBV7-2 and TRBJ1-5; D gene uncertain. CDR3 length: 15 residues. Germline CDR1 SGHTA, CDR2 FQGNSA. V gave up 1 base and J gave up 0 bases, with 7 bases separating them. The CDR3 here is CASSLVSASNQPQHF. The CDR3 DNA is TGTGCCAGCAGCTTAGTGTCGGCTAGCAATCAGCCCCAGCATTTT.

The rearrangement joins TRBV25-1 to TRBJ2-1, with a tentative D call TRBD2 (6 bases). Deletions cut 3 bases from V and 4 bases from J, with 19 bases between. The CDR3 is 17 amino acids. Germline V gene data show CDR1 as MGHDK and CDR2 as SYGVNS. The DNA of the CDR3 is TGTGCCAGCAGTGATCTCCTGACGGGAGCGGGTTACAATGAGCAGTTCTTC. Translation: CASSDLLTGAGYNEQFF. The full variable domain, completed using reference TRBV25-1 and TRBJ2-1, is EADIYQTPRYLVIGTGKKITLECSQTMGHDKMYWYQQDPGMELHLIHYSYGVNSTEKGDLSSESTVSRIRTEHFPLTLESARPSHTSQYLCASSDLLTGAGYNEQFFGPGTRLTVL.

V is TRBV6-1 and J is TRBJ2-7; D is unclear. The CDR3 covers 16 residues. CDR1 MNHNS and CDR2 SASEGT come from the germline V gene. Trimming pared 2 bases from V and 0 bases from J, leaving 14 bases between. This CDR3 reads CASSEIYIMSSYEQYF. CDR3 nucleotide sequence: TGTGCCAGCAGTGAAATTTACATTATGAGCTCCTACGAGCAGTACTTC.

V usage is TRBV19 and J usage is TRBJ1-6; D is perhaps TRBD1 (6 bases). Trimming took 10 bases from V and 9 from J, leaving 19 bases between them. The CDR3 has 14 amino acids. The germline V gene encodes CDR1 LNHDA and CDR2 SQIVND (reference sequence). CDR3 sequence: CATGDGGLGSPLHF. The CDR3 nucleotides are TGTGCCACCGGAGACGGGGGGCTGGGTTCACCCCTCCACTTT.

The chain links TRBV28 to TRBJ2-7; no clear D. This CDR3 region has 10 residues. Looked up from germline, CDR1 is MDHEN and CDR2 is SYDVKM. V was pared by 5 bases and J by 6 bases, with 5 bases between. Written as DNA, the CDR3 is TGTGCCAGCAGTGGACGCGAGCAGTACTTC. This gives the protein CASSGREQYF.

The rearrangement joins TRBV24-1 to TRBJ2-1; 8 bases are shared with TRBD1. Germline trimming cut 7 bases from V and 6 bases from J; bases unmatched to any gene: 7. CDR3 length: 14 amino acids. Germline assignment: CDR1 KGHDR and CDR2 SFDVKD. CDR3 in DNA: TGTGCCACCAGCAGGACAGGGCAGGTCAATGAGCAGTTCTTC. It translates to CATSRTGQVNEQFF.

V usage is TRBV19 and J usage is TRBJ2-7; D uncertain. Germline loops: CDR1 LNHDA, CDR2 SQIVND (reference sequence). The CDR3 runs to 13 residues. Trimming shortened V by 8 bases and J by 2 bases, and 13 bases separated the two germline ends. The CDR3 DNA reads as TGTGCCAGTGCCCAAACCCATCCCTACGAGCAGTACTTC. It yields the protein CASAQTHPYEQYF.

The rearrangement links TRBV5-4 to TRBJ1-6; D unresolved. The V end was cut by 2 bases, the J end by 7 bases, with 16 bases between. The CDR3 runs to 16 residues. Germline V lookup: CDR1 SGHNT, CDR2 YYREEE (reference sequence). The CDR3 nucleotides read TGTGCCAGCAGCTTTTCTCCCGGCAGGCCCAATTCACCCCTCCACTTT. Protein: CASSFSPGRPNSPLHF.

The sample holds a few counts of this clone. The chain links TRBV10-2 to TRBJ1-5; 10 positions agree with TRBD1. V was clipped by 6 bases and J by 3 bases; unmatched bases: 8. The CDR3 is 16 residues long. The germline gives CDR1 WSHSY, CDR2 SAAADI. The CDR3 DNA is TGCGCCAGCAGCCCCGGGGACAGGGGAGTCAATCAGCCCCAGCATTTT. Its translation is CASSPGDRGVNQPQHF.

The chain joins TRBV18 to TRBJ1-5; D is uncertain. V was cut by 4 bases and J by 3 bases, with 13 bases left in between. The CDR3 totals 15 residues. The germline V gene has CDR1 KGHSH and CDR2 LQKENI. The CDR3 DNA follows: TGTGCCAGCTCACGGGCCCCGGGGAACAATCAGCCCCAGCATTTT. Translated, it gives CASSRAPGNNQPQHF.

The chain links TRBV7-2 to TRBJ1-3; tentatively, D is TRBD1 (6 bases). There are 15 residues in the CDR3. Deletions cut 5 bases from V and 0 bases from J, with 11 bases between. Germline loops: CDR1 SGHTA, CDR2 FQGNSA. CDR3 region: CASSGGYSSGNTIYF. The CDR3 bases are TGTGCCAGCAGCGGGGGCTATAGCTCTGGAAACACCATATATTTT.

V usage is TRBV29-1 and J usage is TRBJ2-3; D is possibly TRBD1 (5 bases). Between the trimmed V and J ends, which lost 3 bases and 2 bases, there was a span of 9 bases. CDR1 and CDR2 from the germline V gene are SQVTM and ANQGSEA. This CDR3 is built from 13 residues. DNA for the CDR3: TGCAGCGTTGACAGGGAATCCACAGATACGCAGTATTTT. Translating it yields CSVDRESTDTQYF.

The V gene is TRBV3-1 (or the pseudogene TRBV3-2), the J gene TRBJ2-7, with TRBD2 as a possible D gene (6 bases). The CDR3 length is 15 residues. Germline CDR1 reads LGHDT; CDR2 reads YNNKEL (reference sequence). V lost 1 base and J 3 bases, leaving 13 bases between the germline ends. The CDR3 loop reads CASSQVKTSVYEQYF. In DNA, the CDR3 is TGTGCCAGCAGCCAAGTAAAGACTAGTGTCTACGAGCAGTACTTC.

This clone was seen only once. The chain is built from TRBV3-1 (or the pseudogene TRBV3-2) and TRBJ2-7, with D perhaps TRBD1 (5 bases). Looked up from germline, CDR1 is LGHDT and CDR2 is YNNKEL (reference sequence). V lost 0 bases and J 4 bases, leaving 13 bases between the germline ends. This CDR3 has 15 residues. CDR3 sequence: CASSQDPSRVYEQYF. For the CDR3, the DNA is TGTGCCAGCAGCCAAGACCCCTCCAGGGTTTACGAGCAGTACTTC.

CDR3 coding DNA: TGTGCCAGCAGTACCGTGTCGGGGGTCTATAATTCACCCCTCCACTTT. Translating it yields CASSTVSGVYNSPLHF. The chain is built from TRBV6-2 or TRBV6-3 and TRBJ1-6, with D maybe TRBD1 (5 bases). The CDR3 runs 16 residues. Germline-derived CDR1 and CDR2 are MNHEY and SVGEGT. The ends were cut back, 5 bases at V and 3 bases at J, with 14 bases in the middle.

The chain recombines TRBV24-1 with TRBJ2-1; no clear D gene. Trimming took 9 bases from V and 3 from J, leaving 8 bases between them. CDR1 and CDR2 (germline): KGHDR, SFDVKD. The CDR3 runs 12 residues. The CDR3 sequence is CATGAHYNEQFF. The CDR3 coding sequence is TGTGCCACCGGAGCTCACTACAATGAGCAGTTCTTC.

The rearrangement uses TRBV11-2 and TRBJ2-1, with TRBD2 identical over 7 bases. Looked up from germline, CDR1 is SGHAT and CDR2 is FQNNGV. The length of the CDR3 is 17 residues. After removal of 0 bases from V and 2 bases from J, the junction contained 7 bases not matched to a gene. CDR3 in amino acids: CASSLDLAGATYNEQFF. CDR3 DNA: TGTGCCAGCAGCTTAGATTTGGCGGGAGCGACCTACAATGAGCAGTTCTTC.

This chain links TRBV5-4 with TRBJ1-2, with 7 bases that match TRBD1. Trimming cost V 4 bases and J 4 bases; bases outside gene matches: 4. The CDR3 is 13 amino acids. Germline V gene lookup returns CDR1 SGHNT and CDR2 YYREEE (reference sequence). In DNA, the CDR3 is TGTGCCAGCAGCGTGACAGGGCCCTATGGCTACACCTTC. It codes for CASSVTGPYGYTF.

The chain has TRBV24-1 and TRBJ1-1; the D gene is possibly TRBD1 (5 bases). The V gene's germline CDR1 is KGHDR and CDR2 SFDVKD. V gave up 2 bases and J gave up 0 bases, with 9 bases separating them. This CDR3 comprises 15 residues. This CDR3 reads CATSDSGAMNTEAFF. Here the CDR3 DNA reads TGTGCCACCAGTGATTCCGGGGCCATGAACACTGAAGCTTTCTTT.